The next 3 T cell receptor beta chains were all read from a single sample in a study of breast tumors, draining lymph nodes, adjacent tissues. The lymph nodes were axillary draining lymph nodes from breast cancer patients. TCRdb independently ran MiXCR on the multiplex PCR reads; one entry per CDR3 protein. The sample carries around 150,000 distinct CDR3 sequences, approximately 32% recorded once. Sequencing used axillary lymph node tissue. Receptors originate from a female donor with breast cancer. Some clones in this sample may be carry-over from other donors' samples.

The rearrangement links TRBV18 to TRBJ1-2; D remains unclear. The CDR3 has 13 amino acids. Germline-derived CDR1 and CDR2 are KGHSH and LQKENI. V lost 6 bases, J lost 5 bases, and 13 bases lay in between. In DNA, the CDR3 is TGTGCCAGCTCCCTTAGCGGGGATTATGGCTACACCTTC. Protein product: CASSLSGDYGYTF.

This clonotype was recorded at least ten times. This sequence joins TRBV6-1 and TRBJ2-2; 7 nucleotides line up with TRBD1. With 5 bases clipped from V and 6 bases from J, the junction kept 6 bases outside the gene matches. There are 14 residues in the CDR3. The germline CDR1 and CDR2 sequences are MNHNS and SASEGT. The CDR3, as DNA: TGTGCCAGCAGTATACGGACAGGTGCCGGGGAGCTGTTTTTT. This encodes CASSIRTGAGELFF.

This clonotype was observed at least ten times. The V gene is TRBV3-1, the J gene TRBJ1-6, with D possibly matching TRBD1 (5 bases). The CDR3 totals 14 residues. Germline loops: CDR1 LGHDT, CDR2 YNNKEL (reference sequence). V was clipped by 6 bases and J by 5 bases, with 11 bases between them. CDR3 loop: CASSRQSNNSPLHF. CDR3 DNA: TGTGCCAGCAGTAGACAGAGCAATAATTCACCCCTCCACTTT.